The clone carrying this TCR beta chain was observed many times. CDR1 and CDR2 from the germline V gene are SQVTM and ANQGSEA. Trimming left V 6 bases short and J 5 bases short, with 16 bases between. The CDR3 is made up of 13 amino acids. The data were obtained in a study of human T cells and chemical hapten exposure. Time point in this sample: pre-sensitization, week 0. Treatment specified: therapeutic diphenylcyclopropenone sensitization with weekly scalp DPC. MiXCR, run by TCRdb on the RACE reads, gives a single entry per CDR3 protein. This sample carries more than 150,000 distinct CDR3 sequences, 25% to 35% of them seen once, and the ten largest clones take nearly 3%.

This sequence joins TRBV29-1 and TRBJ1-2; D not certain. Material: whole blood, obtained in connection with sensitization to the hapten diphenylcyclopropenone (DPC). This clonotype originated in a woman aged 25 to 39 with alopecia areata. Some clones in this sample may be carry-over from other donors' samples. The CDR3 DNA sequence: TGCAGCGTAGACAAGTCTTCCACATATGGCTACACCTTC. It translates to CSVDKSSTYGYTF.